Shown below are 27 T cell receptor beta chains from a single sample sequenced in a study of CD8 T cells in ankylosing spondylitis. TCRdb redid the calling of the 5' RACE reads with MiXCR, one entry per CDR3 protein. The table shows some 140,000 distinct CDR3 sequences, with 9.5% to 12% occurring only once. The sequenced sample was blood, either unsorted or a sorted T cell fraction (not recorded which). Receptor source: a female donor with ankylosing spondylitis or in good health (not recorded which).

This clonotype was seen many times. CDR3 sequence: CSARDPLQETQYF. The CDR3 DNA reads TGCAGTGCTAGAGATCCCCTGCAAGAGACCCAGTACTTC. The J gene is TRBJ2-5, the V gene TRBV20-1, with D unresolved. The V gene's germline CDR1 is DFQATT and CDR2 SNEGSKA (reference sequence). The CDR3 consists of 13 residues. Trimming stripped 0 bases from V and 2 bases from J, with 7 bases between.

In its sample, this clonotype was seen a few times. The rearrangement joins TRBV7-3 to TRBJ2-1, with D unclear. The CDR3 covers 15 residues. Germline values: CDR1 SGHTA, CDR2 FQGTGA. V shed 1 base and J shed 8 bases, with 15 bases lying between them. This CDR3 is CASSLNPLSEHEQFF. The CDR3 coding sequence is TGTGCCAGCAGCTTAAACCCACTCTCGGAGCATGAGCAGTTCTTC.

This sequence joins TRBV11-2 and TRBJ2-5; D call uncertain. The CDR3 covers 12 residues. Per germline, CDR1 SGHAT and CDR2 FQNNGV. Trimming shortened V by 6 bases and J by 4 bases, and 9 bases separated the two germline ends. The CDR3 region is CASRELTETQYF. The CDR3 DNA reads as TGTGCCAGCAGAGAGTTGACAGAGACCCAGTACTTC.

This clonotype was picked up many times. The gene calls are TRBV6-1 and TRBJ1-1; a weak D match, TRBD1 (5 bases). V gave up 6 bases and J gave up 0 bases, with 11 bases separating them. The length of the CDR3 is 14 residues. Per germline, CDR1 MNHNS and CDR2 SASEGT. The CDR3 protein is CASRPGRLNTEAFF. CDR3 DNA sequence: TGTGCCAGCAGGCCGGGACGGCTGAACACTGAAGCTTTCTTT.

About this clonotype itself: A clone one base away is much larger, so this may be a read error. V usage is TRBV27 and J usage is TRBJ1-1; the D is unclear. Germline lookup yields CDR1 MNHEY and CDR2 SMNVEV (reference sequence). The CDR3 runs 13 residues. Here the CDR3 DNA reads TGTGCCAACAGTTTAACCTTGAACACTGAAGCTTTCTTT. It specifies CANSLTLNTEAFF.

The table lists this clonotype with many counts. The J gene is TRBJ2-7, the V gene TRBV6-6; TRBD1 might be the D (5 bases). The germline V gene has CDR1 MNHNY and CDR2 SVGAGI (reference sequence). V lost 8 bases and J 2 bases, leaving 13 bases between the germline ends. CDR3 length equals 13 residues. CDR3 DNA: TGTGCCAGCGTACAGGAATCGCCCTACGAGCAGTACTTC. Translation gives CASVQESPYEQYF.

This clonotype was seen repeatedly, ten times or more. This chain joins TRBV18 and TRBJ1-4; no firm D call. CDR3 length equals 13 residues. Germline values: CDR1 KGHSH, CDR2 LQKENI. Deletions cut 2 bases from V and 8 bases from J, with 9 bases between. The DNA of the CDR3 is TGTGCCAGCTCACCAAACGGAGGGGAAAAACTGTTTTTT. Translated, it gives CASSPNGGEKLFF.

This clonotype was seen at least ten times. The CDR3 DNA follows: TGTGCCAGCAGTGACACAGATACGCAGTATTTT. As protein: CASSDTDTQYF. The chain employs TRBV28 and TRBJ2-3; D gene ambiguous. The CDR3 runs 11 residues. CDR1 is MDHEN, CDR2 SYDVKM, per germline. Trimming cost V 5 bases and J 2 bases, with 2 bases left between them.

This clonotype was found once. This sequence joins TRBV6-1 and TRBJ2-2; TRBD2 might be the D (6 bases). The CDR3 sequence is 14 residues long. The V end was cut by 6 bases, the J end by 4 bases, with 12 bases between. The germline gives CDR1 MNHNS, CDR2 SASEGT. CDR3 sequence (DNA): TGTGCCAGCAGCCACGGGGGAACCACCGGGGAGCTGTTTTTT. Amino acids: CASSHGGTTGELFF.

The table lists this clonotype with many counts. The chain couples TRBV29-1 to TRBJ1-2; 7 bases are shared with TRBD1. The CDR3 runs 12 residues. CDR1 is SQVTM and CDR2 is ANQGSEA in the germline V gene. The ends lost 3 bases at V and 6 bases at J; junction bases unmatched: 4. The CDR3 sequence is CSVDGQAHGYTF. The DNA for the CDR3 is TGCAGCGTTGACGGACAGGCCCATGGCTACACCTTC.

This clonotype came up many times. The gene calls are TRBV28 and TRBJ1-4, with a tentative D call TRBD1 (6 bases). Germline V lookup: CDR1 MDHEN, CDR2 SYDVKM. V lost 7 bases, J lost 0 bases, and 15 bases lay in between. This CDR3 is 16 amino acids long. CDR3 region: CASKGGNLATNEKLFF. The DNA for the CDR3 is TGTGCCAGCAAGGGGGGGAACCTTGCAACTAATGAAAAACTGTTTTTT.

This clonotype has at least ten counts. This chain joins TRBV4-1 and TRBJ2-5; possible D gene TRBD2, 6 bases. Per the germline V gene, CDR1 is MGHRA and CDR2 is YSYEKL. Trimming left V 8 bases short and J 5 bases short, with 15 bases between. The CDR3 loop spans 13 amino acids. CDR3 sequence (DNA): TGCGCCAGCGGGGGGACCCTCAGCGAGACCCAGTACTTC. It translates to CASGGTLSETQYF.

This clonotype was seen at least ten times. CDR3 sequence (DNA): TGCGCCAGCAGCCCGACAGGCTTTAACTATGGCTACACCTTC. Protein sequence: CASSPTGFNYGYTF. This sequence joins TRBV5-1 and TRBJ1-2; TRBD1 might be the D (6 bases). This CDR3 has 14 amino acids. Germline V gives CDR1 SGHRS, CDR2 YFSETQ. V was clipped by 4 bases and J by 1 base, with 11 bases between them.

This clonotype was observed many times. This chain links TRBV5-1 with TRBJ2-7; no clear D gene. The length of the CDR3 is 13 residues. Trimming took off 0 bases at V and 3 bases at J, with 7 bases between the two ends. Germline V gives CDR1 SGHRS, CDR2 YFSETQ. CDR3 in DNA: TGCGCCAGCAGCTTGGCGAAGGACTACGAGCAGTACTTC. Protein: CASSLAKDYEQYF.

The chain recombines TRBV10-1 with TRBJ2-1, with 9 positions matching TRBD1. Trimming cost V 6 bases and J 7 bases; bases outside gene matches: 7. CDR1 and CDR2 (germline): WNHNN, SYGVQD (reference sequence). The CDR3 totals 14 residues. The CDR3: CASRPGTGPNEQFF. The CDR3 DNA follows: TGCGCCAGCAGACCCGGGACAGGGCCTAATGAGCAGTTCTTC.

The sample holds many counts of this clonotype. CDR3 in DNA: TGTGCCAGCAGTTTAGGAGGGACAGGGAACACTGAAGCTTTCTTT. Translation: CASSLGGTGNTEAFF. The chain links TRBV12-3 or TRBV12-4 to TRBJ1-1; 8 bases fit TRBD1. There are 15 residues in the CDR3. Unmatched junction bases numbered 2, after V lost 1 base and J lost 1 base.

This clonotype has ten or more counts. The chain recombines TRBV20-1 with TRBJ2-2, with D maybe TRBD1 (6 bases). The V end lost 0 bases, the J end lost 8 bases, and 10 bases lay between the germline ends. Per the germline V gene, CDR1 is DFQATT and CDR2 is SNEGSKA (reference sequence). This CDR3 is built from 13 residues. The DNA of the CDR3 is TGCAGTGCTAGAGATGAACAGGGAGGGGAGCTGTTTTTT. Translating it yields CSARDEQGGELFF.

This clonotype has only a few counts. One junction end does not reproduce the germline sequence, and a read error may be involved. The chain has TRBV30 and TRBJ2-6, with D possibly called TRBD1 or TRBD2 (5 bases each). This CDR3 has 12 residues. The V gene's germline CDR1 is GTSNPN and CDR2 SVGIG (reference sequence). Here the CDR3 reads CAWSHGGNVLTF. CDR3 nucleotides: TGTGCCTGGAGTCATGGGGGCAACGTCCTGACTTTC. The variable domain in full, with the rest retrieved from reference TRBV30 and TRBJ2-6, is SQTIHQWPATLVQPVGSPLSLECTVEGTSNPNLYWYRQAAGRGLQLLFYSVGIGQISSEVPQNLSASRPQDRQFILSSKKLLLSDSGFYLCAWSHGGNVLTFGAGSRLTVL.

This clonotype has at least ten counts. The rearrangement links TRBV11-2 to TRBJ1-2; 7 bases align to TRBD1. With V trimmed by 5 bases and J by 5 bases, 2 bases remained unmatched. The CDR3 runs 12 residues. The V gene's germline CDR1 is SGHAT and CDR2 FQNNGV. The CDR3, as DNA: TGTGCCAGCAGCCTGACAGGGTATGGCTACACCTTC. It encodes CASSLTGYGYTF.

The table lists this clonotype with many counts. The CDR3 nucleotides are TGTGCCAGCAGCCAAGAAGTTGGCCGGGATACGCAGTATTTT. Translating gives CASSQEVGRDTQYF. The V gene is TRBV3-1, the J gene TRBJ2-3; D call uncertain. Germline V lookup: CDR1 LGHDT, CDR2 YNNKEL (reference sequence). This CDR3 comprises 14 residues. V dropped 0 bases and J dropped 6 bases, with 10 bases sitting between them.

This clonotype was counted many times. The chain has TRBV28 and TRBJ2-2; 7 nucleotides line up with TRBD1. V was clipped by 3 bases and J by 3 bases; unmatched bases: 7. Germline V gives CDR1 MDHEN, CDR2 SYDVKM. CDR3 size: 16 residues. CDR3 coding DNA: TGTGCCAGCAGTTTCCTGGGACAGCAGTACACCGGGGAGCTGTTTTTT. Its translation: CASSFLGQQYTGELFF.

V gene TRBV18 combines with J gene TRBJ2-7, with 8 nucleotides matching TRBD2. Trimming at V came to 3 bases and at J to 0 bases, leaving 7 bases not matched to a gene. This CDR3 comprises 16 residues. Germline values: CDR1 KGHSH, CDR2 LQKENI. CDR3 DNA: TGTGCCAGCTCACCGCGGGAACTAGCGGTCTCCTACGAGCAGTACTTC. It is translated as CASSPRELAVSYEQYF.

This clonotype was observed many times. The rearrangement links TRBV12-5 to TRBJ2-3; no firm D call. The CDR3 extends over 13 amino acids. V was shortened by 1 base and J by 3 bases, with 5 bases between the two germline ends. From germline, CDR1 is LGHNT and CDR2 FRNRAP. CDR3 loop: CASGLAGTDTQYF. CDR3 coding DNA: TGTGCTAGTGGTTTGGCTGGGACAGATACGCAGTATTTT. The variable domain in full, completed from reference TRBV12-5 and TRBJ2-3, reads DARVTQTPRHKVTEMGQEVTMRCQPILGHNTVFWYRQTMMQGLELLAYFRNRAPLDDSGMPKDRFSAEMPDATLATLKIQPSEPRDSAVYFCASGLAGTDTQYFGPGTRLTVL.

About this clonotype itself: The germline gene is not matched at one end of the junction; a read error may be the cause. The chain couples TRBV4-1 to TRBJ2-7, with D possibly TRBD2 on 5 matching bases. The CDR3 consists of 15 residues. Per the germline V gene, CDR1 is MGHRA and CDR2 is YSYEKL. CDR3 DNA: TGCGCCAGCAGCCAAGTCGAGGGTTCATCCTACGTGCAGTACTTC. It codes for CASSQVEGSSYVQYF.

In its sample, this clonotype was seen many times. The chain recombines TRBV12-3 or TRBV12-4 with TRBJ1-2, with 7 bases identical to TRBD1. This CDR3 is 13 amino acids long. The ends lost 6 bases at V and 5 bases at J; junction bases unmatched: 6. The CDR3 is CASRTTGIYGYTF. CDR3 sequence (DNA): TGTGCCAGCAGGACGACAGGGATATATGGCTACACCTTC.

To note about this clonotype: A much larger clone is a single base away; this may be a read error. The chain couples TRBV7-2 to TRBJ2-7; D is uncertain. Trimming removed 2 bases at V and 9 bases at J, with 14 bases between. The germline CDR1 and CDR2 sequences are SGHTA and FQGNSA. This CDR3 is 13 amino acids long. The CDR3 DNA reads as TGTGCCAGCAGCTTAATGGCTCTAAACGTGCAGTACTTC. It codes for CASSLMALNVQYF.

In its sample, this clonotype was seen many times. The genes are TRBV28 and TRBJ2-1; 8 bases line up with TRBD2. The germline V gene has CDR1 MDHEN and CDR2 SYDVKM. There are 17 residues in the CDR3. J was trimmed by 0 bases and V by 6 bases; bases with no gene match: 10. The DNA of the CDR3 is TGTGCCAGCAGCAGTTTCGGGGGGGACCGCTCCTACAATGAGCAGTTCTTC. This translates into CASSSFGGDRSYNEQFF. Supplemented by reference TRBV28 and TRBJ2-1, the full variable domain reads DVKVTQSSRYLVKRTGEKVFLECVQDMDHENMFWYRQDPGLGLRLIYFSYDVKMKEKGDIPEGYSVSREKKERFSLILESASTNQTSMYLCASSSFGGDRSYNEQFFGPGTRLTVL.